Below, 6 T cell receptor beta chains from the same sample are listed, as sequenced in a study of beta chain features in type 1 diabetes (dated by TCRdb to the late 2010s). The library was generated by the immunoSEQ multiplex PCR assay. The High Capacity cDNA Reverse Transcription Kit was used to reverse transcribe all of the isolated RNA, meaning that expressed TCRB transcripts were what got sequenced. Held by TCRdb, this immuneACCESS table contains in-frame sequences only and omits some clones. Under half of the omission traces to an unresolved V gene where checked; the cause of the rest is unknown. Here the sample has some 150,000 clones; around 50% occur a single time. The ten largest clones take up 0.35% to 0.5% of the sample. The sequencing sample was made of Tregs from blood. The meaning of the sample's cell subset or site label: regulatory CD4+ T cells. The receptor set was obtained from a young man in good health.

V is TRBV18 and J is TRBJ2-3; 7 bases map to TRBD2. CDR1 and CDR2 (germline): KGHSH, LQKENI. This CDR3 has 15 residues. V was clipped by 10 bases and J by 0 bases; unmatched bases: 10. CDR3 DNA: TGTGCCACCGCCAGGGAGGGCCGAAGCACAGATACGCAGTATTTT. Its translation: CATAREGRSTDTQYF.

The rearrangement uses TRBV7-2 and TRBJ2-4; 10 bases are a match to TRBD1. The CDR3 has 19 residues. Trimming at V came to 2 bases and at J to 3 bases, leaving 13 bases not matched to a gene. Germline lookup yields CDR1 SGHTA and CDR2 FQGNSA. The CDR3 DNA sequence: TGTGCCAGCAGCTTACGGGACAGGGGCCCCTATGAGGACAAAAACATTCAGTACTTC. This encodes CASSLRDRGPYEDKNIQYF.

J is TRBJ2-2 and V is TRBV7-2; D perhaps matches TRBD1 (6 bases). The germline CDR1 and CDR2 sequences are SGHTA and FQGNSA. The V end was cut by 5 bases, the J end by 6 bases, with 22 bases between. The CDR3 extends over 17 amino acids. The CDR3 protein is CASSLRATGTWAGELFF. In nucleotides, the CDR3 is TGTGCCAGCAGCCTAAGAGCCACAGGGACATGGGCCGGGGAGCTGTTTTTT.

The rearrangement uses TRBV2 and TRBJ1-4, with TRBD1 identical over 10 bases. CDR1 SNHLY and CDR2 FYNNEI come from the germline V gene. The V gene end was trimmed by 4 bases and the J gene end by 9 bases; junction bases not matched to a gene: 8. This CDR3 is built from 15 residues. The DNA for the CDR3 is TGTGCCAGCAGTGTCCGGGACAGGGGACGTCAAAAACTGTTTTTT. It is translated as CASSVRDRGRQKLFF. The full variable domain, with the rest looked up from reference TRBV2 and TRBJ1-4, is EPEVTQTPSHQVTQMGQEVILRCVPISNHLYFYWYRQILGQKVEFLVSFYNNEISEKSEIFDDQFSVERPDGSNFTLKIRSTKLEDSAMYFCASSVRDRGRQKLFFGSGTQLSVL.

This clone was seen a handful of times. This chain joins TRBV29-1 and TRBJ2-6; TRBD1 agrees at 9 bases. The CDR3 contains 14 residues. The V gene's germline CDR1 is SQVTM and CDR2 ANQGSEA. V lost 7 bases, J lost 4 bases, and 5 bases stayed unmatched. DNA for the CDR3: TGCAGCGCAGGACAGGGGACGGGGGCCAACGTCCTGACTTTC. Its translation is CSAGQGTGANVLTF.

V and J are TRBV18 and TRBJ1-5; D uncertain. This CDR3 is 15 amino acids long. Germline CDR1 is KGHSH and CDR2 is LQKENI. Trimming removed 4 bases from V and 6 bases from J, with 16 bases in between. The CDR3 here is CASSLGRQAGQPQHF. CDR3 nucleotides: TGTGCCAGCTCACTGGGTCGGCAGGCGGGTCAGCCCCAGCATTTT.